These T cell receptor beta chains were read from a single sample in a study of naive and memory T cell subsets. TCRdb re-analysed the UMI-ligation and nested PCR reads in MiXCR, keeping a single row per CDR3 protein. The sample includes about 140,000 distinct CDR3 sequences, approximately 18% seen only once; the top ten take 0.6% to 0.7%. The specimen was naive CD8+ T cells from blood. The receptor set was obtained from a human donor in good health. Each CDR3 is given with its conserved first and last residue. Fields, in order: D gene, V gene, clone size, J gene, CDR3 DNA, CDR3 protein. D genes are given only for firm matches. Clone size appears in some rows only: once, few, many, or a class for an expanded clone.

>.|TRBV28|few|TRBJ1-3
TGTGCCAGCAGTTTGGACAGTTCAACGGGAAACACCATATATTTT
CASSLDSSTGNTIYF
>.|TRBV30|.|TRBJ1-1
TGTGCCTGGAGTTGGGGGGACGGGAACACTGAAGCTTTCTTT
CAWSWGDGNTEAFF
>.|TRBV5-1|.|TRBJ2-7
TGCGCCAGCAGCTTGGCCGGCAGGGACGAGCAGTACTTC
CASSLAGRDEQYF
>.|TRBV11-2|few|TRBJ1-1
TGTGCCAGCAGCTTAGATTACCCAGGTCGACTGACTGAAGCTTTCTTT
CASSLDYPGRLTEAFF
>TRBD1|TRBV6-5|few|TRBJ1-1
TGTGCCAGCAGTTACACAGGGGTGAACACTGAAGCTTTCTTT
CASSYTGVNTEAFF
>TRBD1|TRBV6-2/TRBV6-3|.|TRBJ1-2
TGTGCCAGCAGTCCGGGACAGCTCTATGGCTACACCTTC
CASSPGQLYGYTF
>TRBD2|TRBV5-1|.|TRBJ2-1
TGCGCCAGCAGCTTGGCCCCGGGACTAGCATCAGTCAATGAGCAGTTCTTC
CASSLAPGLASVNEQFF
>.|TRBV29-1|few|TRBJ2-5
TGCAGCGTTGAATCGGGGGATTCGTTAGAGACCCAGTACTTC
CSVESGDSLETQYF
>.|TRBV6-5|.|TRBJ1-2
TGTGCCAGCCATAGGGGTTCGTGGTCGCTTGGTGATCGATATGGCTACACCTTC
CASHRGSWSLGDRYGYTF
>TRBD1|TRBV27|few|TRBJ2-7
TGTGCCAGCAGTTCGCCGGGGACAGGGGACAACGAGCAGTACTTC
CASSSPGTGDNEQYF
>.|TRBV29-1|.|TRBJ2-1
TGCAGCGTTGGGGGGGTGCGGGTACCTATAGCTGACAATGAGCAGTTCTTC
CSVGGVRVPIADNEQFF
>.|TRBV28|few|TRBJ1-1
TGTGCCAGCAGTCCTTCCCCAGGGAGGCGGACTGAAGCTTTCTTT
CASSPSPGRRTEAFF
>.|TRBV4-3|.|TRBJ2-4
TGCGCCAGCAGCCACAGGGTCTCCGAAAACATTCAGTACTTC
CASSHRVSENIQYF
>.|TRBV7-9|.|TRBJ2-3
TGTGCCAGCAGCACCACCGGCGGGAATACAGATACGCAGTATTTT
CASSTTGGNTDTQYF
>.|TRBV28|few|TRBJ2-1
TGTGCCAGCAGTTTACAAGGGGGCAATGAGCAGTTCTTC
CASSLQGGNEQFF
>.|TRBV13|.|TRBJ2-5
TGTGCCAGCAGCACATCGGGGGTCGGGACCCAGTACTTC
CASSTSGVGTQYF
>.|TRBV5-1|.|TRBJ2-7
TGCGCCAGCAGCTCAGGCTCCGAGCAGTACTTC
CASSSGSEQYF
>TRBD1|TRBV9|.|TRBJ2-1
TGTGCCAGCAGCTTAAACCGGGACAGGGGTGTTGGTATCGACAATGAGCAGTTCTTC
CASSLNRDRGVGIDNEQFF
>.|TRBV27|few|TRBJ1-2
TGTGCCAGCAGTTCCACGGACAAGGTCTATGGCTACACCTTC
CASSSTDKVYGYTF
>.|TRBV14|few|TRBJ1-2
TGTGCCAGCAGATCCGGTTACGACTATGGCTACACCTTC
CASRSGYDYGYTF
>.|TRBV27|.|TRBJ2-7
TGTGCCAGCAGTTTTTCATTGGCCTACGAGCAGTACTTC
CASSFSLAYEQYF
>TRBD1|TRBV28|many|TRBJ2-7
TGTGCCAGCACCGGGGACAGCTCCTACGAGCAGTACTTC
CASTGDSSYEQYF